This section outlines one TCR beta chain sequence together with its context. This clonotype has only a few counts. No antigen is known for it. Within one base of it there is no much larger clone, and no base qualities were kept. Reading the label with the study, this specimen's treatment or condition is: live attenuated yellow fever vaccine strain. A standard Ficoll-Paque protocol was used to isolate PBMCs from peripheral blood. Dynabeads CD4 and CD8 positive selection kits were used to isolate the CD4 and CD8 T-cell fractions. TriZol was used to extract RNA from bulk PBMCs, from CD4 and CD8 fractions, and from dextramer-positive and dextramer-negative fractions. The record originates from a study of T cells after yellow fever vaccination (dated by TCRdb to between 2019 and 2020). About the investigation overall: The SMART-Seq v4 Ultra Low Input RNA kit was used to prepare libraries from fractions with low cell numbers. Two healthy male donors made up the cohort, one aged 18 to 29 years and the other aged 30 to 40 years. Bulk TCR alpha and beta repertoires were sequenced longitudinally to track T-cell clones before and after primary and booster YFV17D yellow fever vaccination. Blood was collected at multiple timepoints before and after primary and secondary immunization, and bulk PBMC replicates and cell subsets were isolated.

The CDR3 contains 14 residues, cysteine and phenylalanine counted. Just CDR3 DNA is preserved here, 42 bases in frame from base 1. The germline V gene provides CDR1 SGDLS and CDR2 YYNGEE. For this chain, trimming is 5 bases at the V end and 5 bases at the J end, and the number of junction bases without a gene match is 9. Summary of the overall study and its limitations: Because abundant contaminating clonotypes from the bulk population could be contained in FACS-sorted repertoires, computational filtering was required. A small share of clonotypes occurred in both CD4 and CD8 compartments, likely arising from convergent recombination. The study included only two donors, which limits how far the findings can be generalized. The secondary T-cell response was found to be weaker but faster than the primary response, with a peak reached on day 5 rather than on day 15. Most clones expanded after primary vaccination were re-detected after the booster (almost 97% of CD4 and approximately 85% of CD8), suggesting broad memory maintenance.

The instrument given in TCRdb is Illumina NovaSeq 6000. TCR cDNA was synthesized by 5'RACE template switching, which introduced a universal primer site and unique molecular identifiers. Priming for cDNA synthesis came from both the TCR alpha and TCR beta constant segments. Two PCR steps were used to amplify libraries, with sample barcodes and sequencing adapters being added in the second step. Sequencing of the libraries was done on either Illumina HiSeq 2500 (2x100 bp) or NovaSeq (2x150 bp). Regarding the original processing steps: MIGEC handled demultiplexing of reads and collapsing into UMI consensus sequences, while MiXCR performed V(D)J alignment. Clonotypes responding to the vaccine were identified with edgeR on replicate PBMC samples, with the criteria of FDR below 0.01 and a log2 fold change above 5 up to day 15. Each bulk clonotype received a CD4 or CD8 identity based on whether the sequenced CD4 or CD8 repertoire contained that clonotype at higher abundance. TCRdb took the public reads, trimmed them with fastp at Q25, ran MiXCR for clone calling and kept in-frame beta chains. Identical CDR3 proteins give one entry, which carries the most common genes and DNA. Clone size and V and J calls follow TCRdb, not the original study. The sample yields about 340,000 distinct CDR3 sequences; roughly an eighth were counted once. Roughly 3.1% of the sample belongs to the ten largest clones.

The rearrangement joined TRBV9 to TRBJ2-5, with 7 junctional bases fitting TRBD2. Material: CD4+ T cells sorted from PBMCs, obtained 15 days after the yellow fever booster vaccination. The receptor was derived from a young man who received the YFV17D yellow fever vaccine. The CDR3 has the sequence CASSIVGGDETQYF. The DNA sequence is as follows: TGTGCCAGCAGTATAGTTGGGGGGGACGAGACCCAGTACTTC.